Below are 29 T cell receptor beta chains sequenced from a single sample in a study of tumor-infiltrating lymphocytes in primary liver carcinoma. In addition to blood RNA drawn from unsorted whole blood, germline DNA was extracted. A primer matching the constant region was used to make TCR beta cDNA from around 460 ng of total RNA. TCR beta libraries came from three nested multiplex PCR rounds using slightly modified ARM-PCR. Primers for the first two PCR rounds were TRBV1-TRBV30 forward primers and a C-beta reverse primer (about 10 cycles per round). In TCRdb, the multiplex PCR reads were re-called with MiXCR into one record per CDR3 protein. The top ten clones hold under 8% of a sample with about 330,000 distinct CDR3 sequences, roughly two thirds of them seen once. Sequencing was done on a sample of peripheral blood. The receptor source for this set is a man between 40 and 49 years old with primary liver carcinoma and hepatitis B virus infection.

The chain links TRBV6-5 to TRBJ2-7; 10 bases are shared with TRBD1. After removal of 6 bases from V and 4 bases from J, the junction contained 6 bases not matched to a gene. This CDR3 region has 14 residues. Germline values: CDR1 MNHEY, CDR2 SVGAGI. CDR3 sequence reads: CASRGTGVAYEQYF. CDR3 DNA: TGTGCCAGCAGGGGGACAGGGGTCGCGTACGAGCAGTACTTC.

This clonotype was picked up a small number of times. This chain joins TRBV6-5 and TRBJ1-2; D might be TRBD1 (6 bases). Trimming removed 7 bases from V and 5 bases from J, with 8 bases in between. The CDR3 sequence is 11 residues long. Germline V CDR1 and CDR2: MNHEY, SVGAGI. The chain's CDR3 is CASTTGYGYTF. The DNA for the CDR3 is TGTGCCAGCACCACAGGGTATGGCTACACCTTC.

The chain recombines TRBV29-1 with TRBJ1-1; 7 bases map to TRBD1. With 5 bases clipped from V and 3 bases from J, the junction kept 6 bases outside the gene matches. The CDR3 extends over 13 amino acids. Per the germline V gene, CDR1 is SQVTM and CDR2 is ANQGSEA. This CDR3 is CSVTPGQDTEAFF. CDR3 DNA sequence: TGCAGCGTTACTCCAGGACAGGACACTGAAGCTTTCTTT.

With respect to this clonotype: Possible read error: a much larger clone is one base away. CDR3 DNA sequence: TGTGACAGCAGTTACTCGTCCATCAGGCCTTTCTACGAGCAGTACTTC. Its protein is CDSSYSSIRPFYEQYF. The genes are TRBV6-5 and TRBJ2-7; D remains ambiguous. This CDR3 spans 16 amino acids. The germline CDR1 and CDR2 sequences are MNHEY and SVGAGI.

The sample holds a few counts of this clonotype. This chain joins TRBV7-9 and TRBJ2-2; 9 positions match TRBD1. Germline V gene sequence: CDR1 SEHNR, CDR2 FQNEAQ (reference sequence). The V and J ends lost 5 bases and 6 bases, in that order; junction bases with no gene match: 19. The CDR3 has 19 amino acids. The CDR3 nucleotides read TGTGCCAGCAGCATACTTACAGGGGGCTTAGGGAAAAGTCCCGGGGAGCTGTTTTTT. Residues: CASSILTGGLGKSPGELFF.

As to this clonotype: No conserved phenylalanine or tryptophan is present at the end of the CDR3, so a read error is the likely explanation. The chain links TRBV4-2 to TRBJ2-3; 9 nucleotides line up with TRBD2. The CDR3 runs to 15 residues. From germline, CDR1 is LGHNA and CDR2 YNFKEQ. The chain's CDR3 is CASSGTGTSIDTQYS. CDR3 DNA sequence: TGTGCCAGCAGCGGAACCGGGACTAGCATAGATACGCAGTATTCT.

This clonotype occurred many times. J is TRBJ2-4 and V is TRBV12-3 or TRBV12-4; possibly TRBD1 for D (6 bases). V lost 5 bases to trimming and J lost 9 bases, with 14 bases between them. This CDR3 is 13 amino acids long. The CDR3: CASSVRGGGIQYF. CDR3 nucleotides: TGTGCCAGCAGTGTCAGGGGTGGAGGCATTCAGTACTTC.

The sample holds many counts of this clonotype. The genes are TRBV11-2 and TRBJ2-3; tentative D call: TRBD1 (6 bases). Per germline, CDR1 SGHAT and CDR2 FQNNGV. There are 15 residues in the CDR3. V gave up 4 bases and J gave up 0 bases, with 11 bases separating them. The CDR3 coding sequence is TGTGCCAGCAGCTACCTCACAGGGAGCACAGATACGCAGTATTTT. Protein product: CASSYLTGSTDTQYF. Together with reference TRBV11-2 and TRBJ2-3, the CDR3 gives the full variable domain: EAGVAQSPRYKIIEKRQSVAFWCNPISGHATLYWYQQILGQGPKLLIQFQNNGVVDDSQLPKDRFSAERLKGVDSTLKIQPAKLEDSAVYLCASSYLTGSTDTQYFGPGTRLTVL.

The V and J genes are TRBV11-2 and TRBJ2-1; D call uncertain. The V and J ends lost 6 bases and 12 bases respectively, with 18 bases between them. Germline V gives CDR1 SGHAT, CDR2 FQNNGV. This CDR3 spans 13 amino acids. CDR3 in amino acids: CASSMADGLGQFF. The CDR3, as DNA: TGTGCCAGCAGTATGGCGGACGGGTTAGGGCAGTTCTTC. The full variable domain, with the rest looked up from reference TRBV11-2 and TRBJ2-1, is EAGVAQSPRYKIIEKRQSVAFWCNPISGHATLYWYQQILGQGPKLLIQFQNNGVVDDSQLPKDRFSAERLKGVDSTLKIQPAKLEDSAVYLCASSMADGLGQFFGPGTRLTVL.

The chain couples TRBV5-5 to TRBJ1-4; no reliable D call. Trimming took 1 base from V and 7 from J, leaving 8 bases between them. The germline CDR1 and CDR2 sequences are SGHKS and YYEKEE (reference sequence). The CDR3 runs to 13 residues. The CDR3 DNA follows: TGTGCCAGCAGCTTGTTACCCGGTGAAAAACTGTTTTTT. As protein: CASSLLPGEKLFF.

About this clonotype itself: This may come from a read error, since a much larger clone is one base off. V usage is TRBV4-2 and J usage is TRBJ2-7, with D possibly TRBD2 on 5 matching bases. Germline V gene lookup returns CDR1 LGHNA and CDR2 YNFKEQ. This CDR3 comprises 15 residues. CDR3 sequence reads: CASSQDPRSGYGQYF. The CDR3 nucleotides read TGTGCCAGCAGCCAAGATCCAAGGAGCGGCTACGGGCAGTACTTC.

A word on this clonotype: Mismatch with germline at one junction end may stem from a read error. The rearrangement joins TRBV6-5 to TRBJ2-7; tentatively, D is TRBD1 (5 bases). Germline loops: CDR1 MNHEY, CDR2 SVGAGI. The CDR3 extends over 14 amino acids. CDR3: CASTLFTGSCEQYF. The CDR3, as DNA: TGTGCCAGTACTCTCTTTACAGGATCCTGCGAGCAGTACTTC.

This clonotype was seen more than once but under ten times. The CDR3 sequence is CAISGYQGTDTQYF. The CDR3 DNA reads TGTGCCATCAGTGGATATCAGGGGACAGATACGCAGTATTTT. This sequence joins TRBV10-3 and TRBJ2-3, with D perhaps matching TRBD1 (6 bases). There are 14 residues in the CDR3. CDR1 ENHRY and CDR2 SYGVKD come from the germline V gene. The V and J ends lost 4 bases and 3 bases respectively, with 11 bases between them.

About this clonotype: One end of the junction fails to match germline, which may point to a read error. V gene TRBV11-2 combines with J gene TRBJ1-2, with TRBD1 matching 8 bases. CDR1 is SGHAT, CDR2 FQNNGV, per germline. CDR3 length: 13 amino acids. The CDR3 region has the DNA TGTGCCAACAGCTCGACAGGGGTGAATGGCTTCACCTTC. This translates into CANSSTGVNGFTF.

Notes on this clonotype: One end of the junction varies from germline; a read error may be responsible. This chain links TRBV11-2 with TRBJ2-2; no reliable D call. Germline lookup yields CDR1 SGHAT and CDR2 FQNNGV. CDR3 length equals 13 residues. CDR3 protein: CTSSPTDTGELFF. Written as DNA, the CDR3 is TGCACCAGCAGCCCAACAGACACCGGGGAGCTGTTTTTT.

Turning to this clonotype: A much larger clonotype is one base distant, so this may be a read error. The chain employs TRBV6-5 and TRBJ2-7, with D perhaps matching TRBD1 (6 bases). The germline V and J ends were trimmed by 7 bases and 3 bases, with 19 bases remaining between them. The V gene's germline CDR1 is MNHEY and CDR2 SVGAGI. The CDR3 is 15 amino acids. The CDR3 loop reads CASKMYRDTVYEQYF. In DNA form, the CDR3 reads TGTGCCAGCAAAATGTACAGGGATACTGTCTACGAGCAGTACTTC.

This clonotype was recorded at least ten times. Here the CDR3 reads CASSTPGGGREQYF. Here the CDR3 DNA reads TGTGCCAGCAGCACCCCAGGCGGGGGTCGCGAGCAGTACTTC. V and J are TRBV11-2 and TRBJ2-7; 7 nucleotides match TRBD2. In germline, CDR1 is SGHAT, CDR2 FQNNGV. This CDR3 is built from 14 residues. J gave up 6 bases and V 5 bases, and 10 bases lay outside the gene matches. Looking up the rest from reference TRBV11-2 and TRBJ2-7 gives the full variable domain: EAGVAQSPRYKIIEKRQSVAFWCNPISGHATLYWYQQILGQGPKLLIQFQNNGVVDDSQLPKDRFSAERLKGVDSTLKIQPAKLEDSAVYLCASSTPGGGREQYFGPGTRLTVT.

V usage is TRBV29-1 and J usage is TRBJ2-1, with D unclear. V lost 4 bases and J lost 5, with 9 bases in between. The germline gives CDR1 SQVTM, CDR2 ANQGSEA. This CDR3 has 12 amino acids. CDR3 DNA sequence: TGCAGCGTTGTGCGTGACAACAATGAGCAGTTCTTC. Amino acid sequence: CSVVRDNNEQFF.

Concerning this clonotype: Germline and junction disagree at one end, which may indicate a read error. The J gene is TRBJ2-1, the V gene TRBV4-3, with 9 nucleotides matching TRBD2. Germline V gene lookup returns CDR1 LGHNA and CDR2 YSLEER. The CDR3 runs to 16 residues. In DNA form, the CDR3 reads TGCGCCAGCAGCCAAGAGGGCGGGAGGGCCTACAATAAGCAGTTCTTC. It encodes CASSQEGGRAYNKQFF.

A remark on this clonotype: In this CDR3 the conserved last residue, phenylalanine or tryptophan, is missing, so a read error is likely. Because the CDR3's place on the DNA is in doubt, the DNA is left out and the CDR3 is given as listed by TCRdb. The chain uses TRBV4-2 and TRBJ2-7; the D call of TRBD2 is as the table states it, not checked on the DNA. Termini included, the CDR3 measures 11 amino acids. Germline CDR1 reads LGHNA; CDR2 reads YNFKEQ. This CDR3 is CDSPNGGGLYL.

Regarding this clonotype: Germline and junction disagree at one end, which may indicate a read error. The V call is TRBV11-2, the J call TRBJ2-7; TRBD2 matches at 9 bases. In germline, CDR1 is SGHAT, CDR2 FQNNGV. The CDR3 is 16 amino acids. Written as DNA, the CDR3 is TGTGTCAGCGGCTTGATACTAGCGGGCGGCTCCTACGAGCAGTACTTC. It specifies CVSGLILAGGSYEQYF.

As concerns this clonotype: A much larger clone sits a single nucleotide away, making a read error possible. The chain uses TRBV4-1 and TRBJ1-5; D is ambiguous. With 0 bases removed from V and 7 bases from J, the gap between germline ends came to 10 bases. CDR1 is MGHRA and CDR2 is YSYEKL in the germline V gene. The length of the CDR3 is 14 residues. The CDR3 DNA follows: TGCGCCAGCAGCCAAGAAGTGGGCGGCCAGCCCCAGCATTTT. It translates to CASSQEVGGQPQHF.

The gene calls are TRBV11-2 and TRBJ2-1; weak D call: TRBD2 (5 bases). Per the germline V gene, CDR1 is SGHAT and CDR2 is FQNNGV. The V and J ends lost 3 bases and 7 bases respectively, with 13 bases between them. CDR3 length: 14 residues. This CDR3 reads CASSFNHGNNEQFF. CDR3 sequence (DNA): TGTGCCAGCAGCTTCAATCACGGGAATAATGAGCAGTTCTTC.

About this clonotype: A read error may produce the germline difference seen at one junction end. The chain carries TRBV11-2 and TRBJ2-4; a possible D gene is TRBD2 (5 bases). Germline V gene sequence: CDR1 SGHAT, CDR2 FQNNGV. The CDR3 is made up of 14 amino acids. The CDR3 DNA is TGTGCCAGCAGCTTCCGCCTAGCCAAGAACATTCAGTACTTC. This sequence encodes CASSFRLAKNIQYF. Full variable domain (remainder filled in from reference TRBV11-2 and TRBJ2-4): EAGVAQSPRYKIIEKRQSVAFWCNPISGHATLYWYQQILGQGPKLLIQFQNNGVVDDSQLPKDRFSAERLKGVDSTLKIQPAKLEDSAVYLCASSFRLAKNIQYFGAGTRLSVL.

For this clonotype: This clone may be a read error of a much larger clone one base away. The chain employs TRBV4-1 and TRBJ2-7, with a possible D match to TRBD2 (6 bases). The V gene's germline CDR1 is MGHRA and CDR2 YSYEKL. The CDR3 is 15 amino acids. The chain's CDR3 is CASSQETSSSYKQYF. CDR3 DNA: TGCGCCAGCAGCCAGGAAACTAGCTCCTCCTACAAGCAGTACTTC.

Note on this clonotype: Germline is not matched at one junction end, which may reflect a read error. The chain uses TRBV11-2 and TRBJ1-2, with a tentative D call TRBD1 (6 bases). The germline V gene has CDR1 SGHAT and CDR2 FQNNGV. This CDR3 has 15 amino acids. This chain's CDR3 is CVSSLTRGTNHGYTF. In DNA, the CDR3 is TGTGTCAGCAGCTTAACTCGCGGGACAAACCATGGCTACACCTTC.

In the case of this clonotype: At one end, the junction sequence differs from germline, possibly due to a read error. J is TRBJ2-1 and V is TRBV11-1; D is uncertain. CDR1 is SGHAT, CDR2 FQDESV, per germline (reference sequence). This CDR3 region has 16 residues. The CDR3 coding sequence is TGTGGCAGCAGCCACTTCCCAGGACCCCCCGGTACGGCGCAGTTCTTC. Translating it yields CGSSHFPGPPGTAQFF.

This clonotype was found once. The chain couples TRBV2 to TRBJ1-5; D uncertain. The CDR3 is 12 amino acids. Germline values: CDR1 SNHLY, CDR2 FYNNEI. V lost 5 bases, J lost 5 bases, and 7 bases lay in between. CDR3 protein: CASSNRDQPQHF. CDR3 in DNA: TGTGCCAGCAGTAATAGGGATCAGCCCCAGCATTTT.

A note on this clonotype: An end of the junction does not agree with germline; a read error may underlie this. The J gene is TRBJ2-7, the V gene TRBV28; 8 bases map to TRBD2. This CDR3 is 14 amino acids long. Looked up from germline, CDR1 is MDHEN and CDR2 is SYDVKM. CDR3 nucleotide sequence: TGTCCCAGCAAGGCTAGCGGGTTCTCCTACGAGCAGTACTTC. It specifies CPSKASGFSYEQYF.